What follows are 13 T cell receptor beta chains derived from one specimen sequenced in a study of CD8 T cells in ankylosing spondylitis. TCRdb processed the 5' RACE reads anew with MiXCR; each CDR3 protein has one entry. The data show 190,000 or so distinct CDR3 sequences, with around 13% seen just once and 15% to 20% held by the top ten. The sequenced material came from blood, either unsorted or a sorted T cell fraction (not recorded which). These receptor sequences come from a male donor with ankylosing spondylitis or in good health (not recorded which).

The sample holds a few counts of this clonotype. This rearrangement joins TRBV29-1 to TRBJ2-1; 7 bases fit TRBD1. The germline V gene encodes CDR1 SQVTM and CDR2 ANQGSEA. This CDR3 is 13 amino acids long. The trim removed 6 bases at V and 9 bases at J, leaving 11 bases unmatched. CDR3 sequence reads: CSVTVTGKVEQFF. In nucleotides, the CDR3 is TGCAGCGTGACCGTGACAGGGAAGGTTGAGCAGTTCTTC.

DNA for the CDR3: TGTGCCAGCAGCCCAGGAGCCGGGACAGTTGACTATGGCTACACCTTC. Translation gives CASSPGAGTVDYGYTF. The rearrangement uses TRBV7-9 and TRBJ1-2; TRBD1 matches 7 bases. From germline, CDR1 is SEHNR and CDR2 FQNEAQ (reference sequence). Trimming removed 5 bases from V and 3 bases from J; junction bases left unmatched: 12. The CDR3 consists of 16 residues.

There are a few counts of this clonotype. V is TRBV13 and J is TRBJ2-1; D might be TRBD2 (6 bases). CDR3 length: 17 residues. Germline CDR1 is PRHDT and CDR2 is FYEKMQ (reference sequence). Trimming cost V 5 bases and J 7 bases, with 24 bases left between them. The DNA for the CDR3 is TGTGCCAGCAGCCACATAGGGTCCGTTCTCGGGAGAAATGAGCAGTTCTTC. This translates into CASSHIGSVLGRNEQFF.

CDR3 in DNA: TGTGCCAGCAGTCTGACTAGCGGGGGGCTATTCACAGATACGCAGTATTTT. This gives the protein CASSLTSGGLFTDTQYF. The chain combines TRBV7-6 with TRBJ2-3; 13 nucleotides agree with TRBD2. CDR3 size: 17 residues. Trimming took 6 bases from V and 2 from J; bases not matched to a gene: 8. Germline V CDR1 and CDR2: SGHVS, FNYEAQ.

The table lists this clonotype with many counts. The rearrangement uses TRBV12-3 or TRBV12-4 and TRBJ2-7, with D uncertain. The length of the CDR3 is 12 residues. V was clipped by 4 bases and J by 6 bases, with 10 bases between them. As DNA, the CDR3 is TGTGCCAGCAGTTGGGCGGTCGGCGAGCAGTACTTC. The encoded protein is CASSWAVGEQYF.

The rearrangement joins TRBV7-9 to TRBJ1-5; no reliable D call. The CDR3 is 14 amino acids. CDR1 is SEHNR and CDR2 is FQNEAQ in the germline V gene (reference sequence). Trimming stripped 1 base from V and 4 bases from J, with 8 bases between. In DNA form, the CDR3 reads TGTGCCAGCAGCTTAGGTGGGGTTAATCAGCCCCAGCATTTT. The encoded protein is CASSLGGVNQPQHF.

In this sample, this clonotype turned up a few times. This sequence joins TRBV7-2 and TRBJ2-5, with D possibly matching TRBD2 (6 bases). Looked up from germline, CDR1 is SGHTA and CDR2 is FQGNSA. This CDR3 contains 14 residues. V was pared by 4 bases and J by 5 bases, with 14 bases between. CDR3 protein: CASSSGGLLETQYF. The DNA for the CDR3 is TGTGCCAGCAGCTCCGGGGGATTGTTGGAGACCCAGTACTTC.

The CDR3 sequence is CASSLYQGAHEQYF. In nucleotides, the CDR3 is TGTGCCAGCAGCTTATATCAGGGAGCCCACGAGCAGTACTTC. This chain uses TRBV7-9 with TRBJ2-7; the D call may be TRBD1 or TRBD2 (5 bases each). The V end lost 2 bases, the J end lost 5 bases, and 13 bases lay between the germline ends. CDR1 and CDR2 (germline): SEHNR, FQNEAQ (reference sequence). This CDR3 has 14 residues. Looking up the rest from reference TRBV7-9 and TRBJ2-7 gives the full variable domain: DTGVSQNPRHKITKRGQNVTFRCDPISEHNRLYWYRQTLGQGPEFLTYFQNEAQLEKSRLLSDRFSAERPKGSFSTLEIQRTEQGDSAMYLCASSLYQGAHEQYFGPGTRLTVT.

This clonotype was detected a few times. The chain is built from TRBV3-1 and TRBJ1-5; the D gene is possibly TRBD1 (5 bases). From germline, CDR1 is LGHDT and CDR2 YNNKEL (reference sequence). V was cut by 0 bases and J by 7 bases, with 22 bases left in between. The CDR3 runs to 18 residues. The CDR3 DNA follows: TGTGCCAGCAGCCAAGATTCTGGAGCAGGGTTGGTAACCCAGCCCCAGCATTTT. Residues: CASSQDSGAGLVTQPQHF. The full variable domain, completed using reference TRBV3-1 and TRBJ1-5, is DTAVSQTPKYLVTQMGNDKSIKCEQNLGHDTMYWYKQDSKKFLKIMFSYNNKELIINETVPNRFSPKSPDKAHLNLHINSLELGDSAVYFCASSQDSGAGLVTQPQHFGDGTRLSIL.

This clonotype was seen more than once but under ten times. The rearrangement links TRBV29-1 to TRBJ1-1, with a weak D call TRBD1 (6 bases). Looked up from germline, CDR1 is SQVTM and CDR2 is ANQGSEA. V lost 6 bases and J lost 4, with 15 bases in between. CDR3 length: 13 residues. The CDR3 spells CSVATGSGTEAFF. DNA for the CDR3: TGCAGCGTAGCAACAGGGTCGGGCACTGAAGCTTTCTTT.

This clonotype was found a few times. The rearrangement links TRBV5-1 to TRBJ2-3; D is uncertain. The V and J ends lost 1 base and 0 bases respectively, with 9 bases between them. This CDR3 contains 15 residues. Germline-derived CDR1 and CDR2 are SGHRS and YFSETQ. The CDR3: CASSLQVRSTDTQYF. CDR3 coding DNA: TGCGCCAGCAGCTTGCAAGTCAGGAGCACAGATACGCAGTATTTT.

This clonotype was seen more than once but under ten times. This chain joins TRBV10-1 and TRBJ2-7; 8 bases are a match to TRBD1. After removal of 6 bases from V and 4 bases from J, the junction contained 14 bases not matched to a gene. CDR3 size: 16 residues. CDR1 is WNHNN and CDR2 is SYGVQD in the germline V gene (reference sequence). CDR3 nucleotide sequence: TGCGCCAGCAGGGCGGGACAGGTACTAGAAATTTACGAGCAGTACTTC. The encoded protein is CASRAGQVLEIYEQYF.

V and J are TRBV11-2 and TRBJ2-3, with a tentative D call TRBD2 (6 bases). Deletions cut 7 bases from V and 2 bases from J, with 16 bases between. Germline CDR1 and CDR2: SGHAT and FQNNGV. The length of the CDR3 is 15 residues. The CDR3 nucleotides are TGTGCCAGCACCCGGGACTCGGATAACACAGATACGCAGTATTTT. This encodes CASTRDSDNTDTQYF.